This T cell receptor beta chain was observed in a study of response to subunit inactivated influenza vaccine. Study results and limitations: Authors suggested seasonal influenza vaccinations each recruit few new T cells.

MiXCR was run by TCRdb on the RT-PCR reads, yielding one entry per CDR3 protein. The data hold 300,000 to 350,000 distinct CDR3 sequences, with roughly 22% observed a single time. This clonotype appeared a few times. Its cognate antigen is unknown. The V gene's germline CDR1 is SGHVS and CDR2 FQNEAQ. V lost 5 bases and J 7 bases, leaving 12 bases between the germline ends. The CDR3 contains 12 residues. The sequence was collected from a man in his fifties or sixties who received an inactivated influenza vaccine. V and J are TRBV7-8 and TRBJ2-7; D is uncertain. The starting material was PBMCs from blood, obtained less than 22 months after vaccination. CDR3 sequence (DNA): TGTGCCAGCAGCCGTCCTCTCATGGAGCAGTACTTC. It specifies CASSRPLMEQYF.